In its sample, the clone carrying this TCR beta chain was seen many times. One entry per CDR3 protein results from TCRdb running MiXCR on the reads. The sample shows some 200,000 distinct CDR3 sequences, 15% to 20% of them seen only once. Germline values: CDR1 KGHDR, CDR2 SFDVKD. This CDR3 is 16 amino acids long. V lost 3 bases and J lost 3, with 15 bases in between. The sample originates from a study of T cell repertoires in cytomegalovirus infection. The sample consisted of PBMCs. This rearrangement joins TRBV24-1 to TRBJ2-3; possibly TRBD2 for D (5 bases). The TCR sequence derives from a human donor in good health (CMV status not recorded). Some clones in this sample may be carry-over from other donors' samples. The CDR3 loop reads CATSDPDPRGTDTQYF. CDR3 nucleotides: TGTGCCACCAGTGATCCGGATCCTAGAGGGACAGATACGCAGTATTTT.